Listed below are T cell receptor beta chains from one sample, sequenced in a study of blood T cells in healthy people across ages. TCRdb itself ran the 5' RACE reads through MiXCR, one entry per CDR3 protein. The sample lists approximately 2,000,000 distinct CDR3 sequences, about 39% seen once, with more than 20% in the top ten. The sample consisted of blood. Receptor source: a human donor in good health. The CDR3 runs from the conserved cysteine through the conserved F or W. A D gene is named only where the DNA matches it firmly. Clone sizes are given selectively: once, few, many, or a class where the clone is expanded.

clone size: -
V gene: TRBV2
J gene: TRBJ2-1
D gene: -
CDR3 protein: CASLRSEGASEFF

clone size: -
V gene: TRBV7-2
J gene: TRBJ1-2
D gene: -
CDR3 protein: CASSSQGGDDYGYTF

clone size: -
V gene: TRBV20-1
J gene: TRBJ2-6
D gene: -
CDR3 protein: CSAPRAWSGANVLTF

clone size: -
V gene: TRBV2
J gene: TRBJ2-1
D gene: -
CDR3 protein: CASSVDKAPYNEQFF

clone size: -
V gene: TRBV2
J gene: TRBJ1-1
D gene: -
CDR3 protein: CASGQGDAEAFF

clone size: -
V gene: TRBV28
J gene: TRBJ2-7
D gene: -
CDR3 protein: CASSILAYEQYF

clone size: -
V gene: TRBV5-1
J gene: TRBJ2-1
D gene: TRBD1
CDR3 protein: CASSWDSWGNEQFF

clone size: -
V gene: TRBV28
J gene: TRBJ2-3
D gene: -
CDR3 protein: CASRTPGEDTRYF

clone size: -
V gene: TRBV5-5
J gene: TRBJ1-1
D gene: -
CDR3 protein: CASIPLGGREAFF

clone size: -
V gene: TRBV20-1
J gene: TRBJ2-3
D gene: -
CDR3 protein: CSARDRRGTDTQYF

clone size: -
V gene: TRBV7-9
J gene: TRBJ2-1
D gene: -
CDR3 protein: CASRGEFNEQFF

clone size: -
V gene: TRBV9
J gene: TRBJ2-5
D gene: -
CDR3 protein: CASSVEAKEGAGETQYF

clone size: -
V gene: TRBV20-1
J gene: TRBJ1-2
D gene: -
CDR3 protein: CSAPVGPNYGYTF

clone size: few
V gene: TRBV7-3
J gene: TRBJ2-5
D gene: -
CDR3 protein: CASSSRPGETQYF

clone size: -
V gene: TRBV4-1
J gene: TRBJ2-7
D gene: TRBD2
CDR3 protein: CASSQLGLVEQYF

clone size: -
V gene: TRBV6-4
J gene: TRBJ2-2
D gene: TRBD1
CDR3 protein: CASQQGARADTGELFF

clone size: -
V gene: TRBV2
J gene: -
D gene: -
CDR3 protein: CASQQGYEQYF

clone size: -
V gene: TRBV7-2
J gene: TRBJ2-5
D gene: TRBD1
CDR3 protein: CASSLGPGGTQETQYF

clone size: -
V gene: TRBV4-3
J gene: TRBJ2-5
D gene: -
CDR3 protein: CASSQEWQETQYF

clone size: few
V gene: TRBV3-1
J gene: TRBJ2-5
D gene: -
CDR3 protein: CASTGTLETQYF

clone size: -
V gene: TRBV29-1
J gene: TRBJ1-2
D gene: -
CDR3 protein: CSAIHDGGYGYTF

clone size: -
V gene: TRBV11-2
J gene: TRBJ2-1
D gene: -
CDR3 protein: CASSLTKDEQFF

clone size: -
V gene: TRBV5-1
J gene: TRBJ1-5
D gene: TRBD1
CDR3 protein: CASIAEDRGAYQPQHF

clone size: many
V gene: TRBV5-1
J gene: TRBJ2-3
D gene: TRBD2
CDR3 protein: CASSSTSGTDTQYF

clone size: -
V gene: TRBV6-5
J gene: TRBJ1-2
D gene: TRBD1
CDR3 protein: CANSRDRGYGYTF

clone size: many
V gene: TRBV10-3
J gene: TRBJ2-4
D gene: -
CDR3 protein: CAISESGIAKNIQYF

clone size: few
V gene: TRBV24-1
J gene: TRBJ2-6
D gene: -
CDR3 protein: CATSDSTVSGANVLTF

clone size: few
V gene: TRBV5-1
J gene: TRBJ2-7
D gene: TRBD2
CDR3 protein: CASKLAGEYEQYF

clone size: few
V gene: TRBV5-4
J gene: TRBJ2-7
D gene: -
CDR3 protein: CASMNSQVFDEQYF

clone size: -
V gene: TRBV7-8
J gene: TRBJ2-3
D gene: -
CDR3 protein: CASSDRGTVLTDTQYF

clone size: few
V gene: TRBV6-2/TRBV6-3
J gene: TRBJ1-5
D gene: -
CDR3 protein: CASLRDNNSNQPQHF

clone size: -
V gene: TRBV20-1
J gene: TRBJ2-7
D gene: -
CDR3 protein: CSARDNGYYEQYF

clone size: few
V gene: TRBV27
J gene: TRBJ2-1
D gene: TRBD2
CDR3 protein: CASSVSSGIEDEQFF

clone size: -
V gene: TRBV3-1
J gene: TRBJ2-1
D gene: TRBD2
CDR3 protein: CASSETSGGLLYGQFF

clone size: -
V gene: TRBV28
J gene: TRBJ1-5
D gene: -
CDR3 protein: CASRRFSNQPQHF

clone size: -
V gene: TRBV3-1
J gene: TRBJ2-4
D gene: TRBD1
CDR3 protein: CASSHLAGGEQYF

clone size: -
V gene: TRBV20-1
J gene: TRBJ2-1
D gene: TRBD1
CDR3 protein: CSATSYRGSRSYNEQFF

clone size: many
V gene: TRBV7-8
J gene: TRBJ2-6
D gene: TRBD2
CDR3 protein: CASSLLAGGSGANVLTF

clone size: once
V gene: TRBV4-3
J gene: TRBJ2-2
D gene: -
CDR3 protein: CASSQDSFTGELFF

clone size: many
V gene: TRBV14
J gene: TRBJ1-2
D gene: -
CDR3 protein: CASSQESYGYTF

clone size: many
V gene: TRBV7-9
J gene: TRBJ2-7
D gene: TRBD1
CDR3 protein: CASSLGPGQKITLSYEQYF

clone size: few
V gene: TRBV7-3
J gene: TRBJ1-1
D gene: -
CDR3 protein: CASSLGGNLNTEAFF

clone size: -
V gene: TRBV6-2/TRBV6-3
J gene: TRBJ1-1
D gene: -
CDR3 protein: CASRTGRNTEAFF

clone size: -
V gene: TRBV10-3
J gene: -
D gene: TRBD2
CDR3 protein: CAISSGLSYEQYF

clone size: few
V gene: TRBV20-1
J gene: TRBJ1-4
D gene: TRBD1
CDR3 protein: CSARGPNEKLFF

clone size: -
V gene: TRBV12-3/TRBV12-4
J gene: TRBJ1-6
D gene: -
CDR3 protein: CASSLGVPSPLHF

clone size: few
V gene: TRBV18
J gene: TRBJ2-7
D gene: -
CDR3 protein: CASSRDTTTREQYF

clone size: -
V gene: TRBV10-3
J gene: TRBJ2-1
D gene: -
CDR3 protein: CAISESMSSNEQFF

clone size: -
V gene: TRBV4-2
J gene: TRBJ1-2
D gene: -
CDR3 protein: CASSRGTPANYGYTF

clone size: few
V gene: TRBV12-3/TRBV12-4
J gene: TRBJ1-5
D gene: -
CDR3 protein: CASSFAQGVSNQPQHF

clone size: -
V gene: TRBV29-1
J gene: TRBJ2-5
D gene: -
CDR3 protein: CSVEEWGAGGETQYF

clone size: -
V gene: TRBV29-1
J gene: TRBJ2-2
D gene: -
CDR3 protein: CSVVDLTGELFF

clone size: -
V gene: TRBV10-3
J gene: TRBJ2-3
D gene: -
CDR3 protein: CAISESGQPRDTQYF